This TCR beta chain is drawn from a study of cytomegalovirus exposure and HLA in healthy donors. With regard to this clone: Its antigen is unidentified.

Study-wide points: In vitro data verified three CMV-associated chains as specific for CMV antigens.

Unmatched junction bases numbered 13, after V lost 5 bases and J lost 2 bases. Per the germline V gene, CDR1 is SGHRS and CDR2 is YFSETQ. The CDR3 length is 17 residues. Vbeta (60) and Jbeta (13) primers were used in the PCR. Assay: immunoSEQ multiplex PCR; the TCRdb copy retains only in-frame clones and omits some. The sample features around 100,000 clones, with roughly 3.6% in its top ten. The sequenced sample was PBMCs. The genes are TRBV5-1 and TRBJ1-2; 9 bases are shared with TRBD1. The source of this sequence is a man aged 25-45 years in good health and CMV-seronegative. In nucleotides, the CDR3 is TGCGCCAGCAGAACACAGGGGGCGCTTATGGGGAACTATGGCTACACCTTC. Its protein product is CASRTQGALMGNYGYTF.